Detailed here is one TCR beta chain. No antigen is known for it. Regarding time point: newly diagnosed, previously untreated cHL patient sample. Magnetic negative selection purified CD4+ T cells from thawed PBMCs. This sample stems from a study of PD-1 blockade in classical Hodgkin lymphoma. Findings of the study overall: What caused the repertoire differences, perhaps disease activity or prior therapy, remains undefined. Baseline TCR diversity was reportedly lower in newly diagnosed patients than healthy donors.

Repertoires were generated with immunoSEQ multiplex PCR, while TCRdb's copy carries only in-frame clones and drops some. The sample carries about 35,000 clones, roughly 89% recorded once. The CDR3 has 13 amino acids. Per the germline V gene, CDR1 is MNHEY and CDR2 is SVGAGI. Trimming removed 7 bases at V and 2 bases at J, with 9 bases between. This receptor was identified in a human donor with classical Hodgkin lymphoma. The sequenced material came from CD4+ T cells from blood. The chain recombines TRBV6-5 with TRBJ1-3, with unresolved D. CDR3 DNA: TGTGCCAGCACCCGTGTAGCTGGAAACACCATATATTTT. The encoded protein is CASTRVAGNTIYF.